This T cell receptor (beta chain) was observed in a study of regulatory T cells in long-lasting Graves disease. Documented time point: newly diagnosed GD, antithyroid drugs for less than 3 months. Generation of the TCR library employed RNA extracted from PBMCs. Arm-PCR of CDR3 regions and iRepertoire HTBI primers were the basis on which TCR beta libraries were built. TCRdb reanalysed the multiplex PCR reads using MiXCR and keeps one entry per CDR3 protein. The table lists 580,000 or so distinct CDR3 sequences, around 16% of them singletons, with 12% in the top ten. The CDR3 spans 15 residues. The germline CDR1 and CDR2 sequences are SGDLS and YYNGEE. V shed 4 bases and J shed 2 bases, with 14 bases lying between them. The sample holds a few counts of this clonotype. These same records also appear under a second study, on T cells in Graves' hyperthyroidism and ophthalmopathy. That publication notes: RT-PCR in the first round (using the HTBI primer set) targeted the TCR CDR3.

The receptor was derived from a man aged 18 to 30 with Graves disease. The chain couples TRBV9 to TRBJ2-3; D remains unclear. The specimen was peripheral blood mononuclear cells (PBMCs), collected at new diagnosis, from a patient treated with antithyroid drugs. The CDR3 DNA is TGTGCCAGCAGCCCCGACGGAACCAACACAGATACGCAGTATTTT. The encoded protein is CASSPDGTNTDTQYF.